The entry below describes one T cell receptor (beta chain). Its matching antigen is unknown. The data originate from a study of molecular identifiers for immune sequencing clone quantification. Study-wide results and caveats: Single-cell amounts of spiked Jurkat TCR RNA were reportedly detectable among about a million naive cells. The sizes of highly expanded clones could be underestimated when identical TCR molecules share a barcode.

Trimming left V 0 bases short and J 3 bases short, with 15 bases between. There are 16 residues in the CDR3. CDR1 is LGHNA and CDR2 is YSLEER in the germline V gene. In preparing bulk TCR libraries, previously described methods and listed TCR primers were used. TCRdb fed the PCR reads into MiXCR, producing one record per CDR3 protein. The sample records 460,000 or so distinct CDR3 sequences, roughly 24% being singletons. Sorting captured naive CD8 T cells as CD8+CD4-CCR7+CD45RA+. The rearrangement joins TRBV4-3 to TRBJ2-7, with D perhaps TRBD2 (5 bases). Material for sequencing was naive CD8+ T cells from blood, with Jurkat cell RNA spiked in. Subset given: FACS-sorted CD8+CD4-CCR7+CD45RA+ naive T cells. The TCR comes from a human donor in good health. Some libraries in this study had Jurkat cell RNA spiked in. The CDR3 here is CASSQEASSTYYEQYF. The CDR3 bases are TGCGCCAGCAGCCAAGAGGCTAGCTCTACCTACTACGAGCAGTACTTC.